The text below deals with one T cell receptor (beta chain). Clones were read by immunoSEQ multiplex PCR, and TCRdb kept only the in-frame ones, dropping some. The data show 35,000 to 45,000 clones, around 87% seen once. The entry originates in a study of OX40 agonist ivuxolimab in advanced cancers. This CDR3 has 14 residues. Trimming pared 7 bases from V and 0 bases from J, leaving 13 bases between. Per the germline V gene, CDR1 is SNHLY and CDR2 is FYNNEI. This chain uses TRBV2 with TRBJ2-7, with D perhaps matching TRBD2 (6 bases). The origin of this receptor is an adult with an advanced solid tumor such as melanoma, head and neck, liver or kidney cancer. The sample was CD4+ or CD8+ T cells sorted from blood, taken in a trial of the OX40 agonist ivuxolimab. CDR3 DNA sequence: TGTGCCAGCAAGGAGGGGTCCCCCTCCTACGAGCAGTACTTC. Protein sequence: CASKEGSPSYEQYF.